The 17 T cell receptor beta chains below were found in one sample sequenced in a study of shared clonotypes between healthy human individuals. Sequenced by immunoSEQ multiplex PCR; TCRdb stores in-frame clones only, minus some. Of approximately 980,000 clones listed, about 80% are singletons. Sequenced material: memory CD4+ T cells sorted from blood. The subset here: CD45RA-negative fraction. Receptors were obtained from a man between 18 and 35 years old in good health.

The chain carries TRBV27 and TRBJ2-4; unclear D gene. Germline V CDR1 and CDR2: MNHEY, SMNVEV (reference sequence). This CDR3 spans 13 amino acids. The V end was cut by 6 bases, the J end by 7 bases, with 13 bases between. CDR3: CASRPRATNIQYF. The CDR3 bases are TGTGCCAGCAGACCCCGGGCCACGAACATTCAGTACTTC.

This clone was picked up one time. V usage is TRBV6-5 and J usage is TRBJ1-5; D is unclear. V was shortened by 6 bases and J by 2 bases, with 8 bases between the two germline ends. Germline CDR1 is MNHEY and CDR2 is SVGAGI. CDR3 length: 13 residues. The CDR3 reads CASSRERNQPQHF. CDR3 nucleotide sequence: TGTGCCAGCAGCCGGGAGCGCAATCAGCCCCAGCATTTT.

As to this clone: A much larger clone differs from this one at a single base, so this may be a read error. The chain combines TRBV5-1 with TRBJ2-2, with TRBD1 matching 8 bases. Germline CDR1 is SGHRS and CDR2 is YFSETQ. The CDR3 extends over 15 amino acids. The V segment lost 3 bases and the J segment 1 base; nucleotides outside the gene matches: 2. The CDR3 reads CASSWDRLNTGELFF. CDR3 DNA sequence: TGCGCCAGCAGCTGGGACAGGCTGAACACCGGGGAGCTGTTTTTT. The full variable domain, completed using reference TRBV5-1 and TRBJ2-2, is KAGVTQTPRYLIKTRGQQVTLSCSPISGHRSVSWYQQTPGQGLQFLFEYFSETQRNKGNFPGRFSGRQFSNSRSEMNVSTLELGDSALYLCASSWDRLNTGELFFGEGSRLTVL.

This clone was seen at least ten times. This CDR3 is CASSLPAAAYNEQFF. CDR3 DNA sequence: TGTGCCAGCAGTCTCCCTGCTGCGGCTTACAATGAGCAGTTCTTC. The chain joins TRBV7-9 to TRBJ2-1; D remains unclear. Germline lookup yields CDR1 SEHNR and CDR2 FQNEAQ (reference sequence). The CDR3 runs to 15 residues. Between the trimmed V and J ends, which lost 6 bases and 4 bases, there was a span of 16 bases.

This CDR3 is CASTPRPDSNQPQHF. DNA for the CDR3: TGTGCCAGCACCCCGAGGCCGGATAGCAATCAGCCCCAGCATTTT. J is TRBJ1-5 and V is TRBV27; D is unresolved. The V and J ends lost 7 bases and 0 bases respectively, with 13 bases between them. Germline-derived CDR1 and CDR2 are MNHEY and SMNVEV (reference sequence). There are 15 residues in the CDR3.

V usage is TRBV5-4 and J usage is TRBJ2-7; D is unresolved. Germline assignment: CDR1 SGHNT and CDR2 YYREEE (reference sequence). Trimming pared 2 bases from V and 2 bases from J, leaving 11 bases between. The CDR3 has 14 residues. The chain's CDR3 is CASSFAGSTYEQYF. CDR3 DNA sequence: TGTGCCAGCAGCTTTGCTGGCTCCACCTACGAGCAGTACTTC.

This rearrangement joins TRBV5-5 to TRBJ2-7; no firm D call. The V end lost 0 bases, the J end lost 3 bases, and 10 bases lay between the germline ends. The CDR3 has 14 amino acids. CDR1 is SGHKS, CDR2 YYEKEE, per germline (reference sequence). The CDR3 DNA is TGTGCCAGCAGCTTGGTGACGCCCAACTACGAGCAGTACTTC. Its translation: CASSLVTPNYEQYF.

This clone was seen a few times. The gene calls are TRBV5-4 and TRBJ2-2; 7 bases line up with TRBD1. Germline trimming cut 4 bases from V and 6 bases from J; bases unmatched to any gene: 9. Looked up from germline, CDR1 is SGHNT and CDR2 is YYREEE (reference sequence). The CDR3 totals 15 residues. The CDR3 coding sequence is TGTGCCAGCAGCCCATCGACAGGGAGCTCCGGGGAGCTGTTTTTT. It specifies CASSPSTGSSGELFF.

The chain is built from TRBV28 and TRBJ1-5, with D unclear. Germline assignment: CDR1 MDHEN and CDR2 SYDVKM. The CDR3 is 12 amino acids. The V and J ends lost 8 bases and 4 bases respectively, with 9 bases between them. CDR3 DNA: TGTGCCAGCTACGACGGGAATCAGCCCCAGCATTTT. This codes for CASYDGNQPQHF.

In this sample, this clone turned up a few times. An end of the junction differs from the germline gene, which may be a read error. J is TRBJ1-5 and V is TRBV6-5; 7 bases line up with TRBD1. Germline CDR1 reads MNHEY; CDR2 reads SVGAGI. CDR3 length: 12 residues. CDR3 sequence: CASSLDRASLYF. In DNA form, the CDR3 reads TGTGCCAGCAGCCTTGACAGGGCTTCTTTATATTTT.

The chain recombines TRBV10-3 with TRBJ1-2; D gene ambiguous. The CDR3 is 15 amino acids. The V end lost 4 bases, the J end lost 1 base, and 13 bases lay between the germline ends. The V gene's germline CDR1 is ENHRY and CDR2 SYGVKD. The CDR3 DNA is TGTGCCATCAGTGTTTTCGGTGCGAGTAACTATGGCTACACCTTC. Amino acid sequence: CAISVFGASNYGYTF.

This clone has a count of ten or more. The rearrangement uses TRBV18 and TRBJ2-2; TRBD1 aligns across 7 bases. Losses at the gene ends were 4 bases for V and 6 bases for J; bases not matched to a gene: 5. The length of the CDR3 is 14 residues. CDR1 is KGHSH, CDR2 LQKENI, per germline. Here the CDR3 reads CASSLTGFPGELFF. In DNA, the CDR3 is TGTGCCAGCTCACTGACAGGGTTCCCCGGGGAGCTGTTTTTT.

The rearrangement uses TRBV7-9 and TRBJ1-2; D gene ambiguous. This CDR3 contains 16 residues. Trimming took 0 bases from V and 4 from J, leaving 15 bases between them. CDR1 is SEHNR, CDR2 FQNEAQ, per germline (reference sequence). The CDR3 reads CASSLASGILGYGYTF. Written as DNA, the CDR3 is TGTGCCAGCAGCTTAGCGAGTGGCATCCTCGGCTATGGCTACACCTTC.

In regard to this clone: Other DNA sequences in this specimen translate into the identical CDR3. The chain uses TRBV20-1 and TRBJ1-2; D gene unclear. The V and J ends lost 1 base and 6 bases respectively, with 6 bases between them. The CDR3 spans 11 residues. Per the germline V gene, CDR1 is DFQATT and CDR2 is SNEGSKA (reference sequence). CDR3 loop: CSARGGDGYTF. Here the CDR3 DNA reads TGCAGTGCTAGAGGAGGAGATGGCTACACCTTC.

This clone came up once. This may come from a read error, since a much larger clone is one base off. The genes are TRBV5-1 and TRBJ1-4; TRBD1 agrees at 8 bases. CDR1 SGHRS and CDR2 YFSETQ come from the germline V gene. This CDR3 contains 15 residues. The V gene end was trimmed by 0 bases and the J gene end by 3 bases; junction bases not matched to a gene: 1. DNA of the CDR3: TGCGCCAGCAGCTTGGAGGGACAGGCTAATGAAAAACTGTTTTTT. This encodes CASSLEGQANEKLFF.

This sequence joins TRBV6-6 and TRBJ2-7; possibly TRBD1 for D (5 bases). Between the trimmed V and J ends, which lost 8 bases and 1 base, there was a span of 12 bases. The CDR3 contains 13 residues. The germline gives CDR1 MNHNY, CDR2 SVGAGI (reference sequence). The CDR3 DNA sequence: TGTGCCAGCGGGGCAGCCTCTTCCTACGAGCAGTACTTC. It encodes CASGAASSYEQYF.

The table lists this clone with a few counts. CDR3 loop: CASSQDPANFYNSPLHF. The CDR3 coding sequence is TGCGCCAGCAGCCAAGATCCGGCTAACTTCTATAATTCACCCCTCCACTTT. V and J are TRBV4-1 and TRBJ1-6; the D is unclear. Germline V gene sequence: CDR1 MGHRA, CDR2 YSYEKL. The CDR3 has 17 amino acids. Trimming removed 0 bases from V and 3 bases from J, with 12 bases in between.